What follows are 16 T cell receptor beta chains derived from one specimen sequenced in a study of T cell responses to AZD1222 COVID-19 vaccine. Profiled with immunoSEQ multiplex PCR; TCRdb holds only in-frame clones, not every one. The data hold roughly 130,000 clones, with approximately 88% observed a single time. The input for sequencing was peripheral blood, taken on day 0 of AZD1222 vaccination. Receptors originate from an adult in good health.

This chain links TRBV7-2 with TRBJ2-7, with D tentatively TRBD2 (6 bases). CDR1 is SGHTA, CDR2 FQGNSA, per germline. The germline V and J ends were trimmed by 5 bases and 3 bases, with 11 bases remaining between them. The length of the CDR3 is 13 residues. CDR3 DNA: TGTGCCAGCAGCAAAAAGACTAGCTACGAGCAGTACTTC. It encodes CASSKKTSYEQYF.

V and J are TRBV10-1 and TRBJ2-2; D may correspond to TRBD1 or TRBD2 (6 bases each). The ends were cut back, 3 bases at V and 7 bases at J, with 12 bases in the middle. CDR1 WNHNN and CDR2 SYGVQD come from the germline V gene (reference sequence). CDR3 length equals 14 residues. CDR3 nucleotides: TGCGCCAGCAGTGATTGGGGGGCCGGCGGGGAGCTGTTTTTT. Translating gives CASSDWGAGGELFF.

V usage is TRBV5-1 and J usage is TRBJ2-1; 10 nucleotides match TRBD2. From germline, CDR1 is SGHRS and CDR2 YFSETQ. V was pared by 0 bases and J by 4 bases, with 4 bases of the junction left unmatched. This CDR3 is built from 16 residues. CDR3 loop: CASSLASGSGYNEQFF. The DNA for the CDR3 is TGCGCCAGCAGCTTGGCTAGCGGGAGTGGGTACAATGAGCAGTTCTTC.

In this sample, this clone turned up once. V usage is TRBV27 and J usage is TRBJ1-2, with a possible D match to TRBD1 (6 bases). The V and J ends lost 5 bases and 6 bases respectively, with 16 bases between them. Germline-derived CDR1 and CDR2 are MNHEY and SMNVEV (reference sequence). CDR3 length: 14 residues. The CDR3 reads CASSPNHRADGYTF. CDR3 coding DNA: TGTGCCAGCAGTCCCAATCACAGGGCGGATGGCTACACCTTC.

CDR3 amino acids: CASSLGLAGGPYNEQFF. Written as DNA, the CDR3 is TGTGCCAGCAGCTTAGGGCTAGCGGGGGGGCCCTACAATGAGCAGTTCTTC. The chain combines TRBV11-2 with TRBJ2-1, with TRBD2 matching over 12 bases. CDR3 length equals 17 residues. With V trimmed by 1 base and J by 2 bases, 3 bases remained unmatched. Germline CDR1 and CDR2: SGHAT and FQNNGV.

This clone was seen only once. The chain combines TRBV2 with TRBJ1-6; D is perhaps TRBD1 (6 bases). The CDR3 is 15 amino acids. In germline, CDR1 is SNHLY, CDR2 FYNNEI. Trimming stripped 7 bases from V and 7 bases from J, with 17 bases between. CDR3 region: CASNGLGGGNSPLHF. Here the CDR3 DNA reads TGTGCCAGCAACGGTCTGGGGGGCGGGAATTCACCCCTCCACTTT.

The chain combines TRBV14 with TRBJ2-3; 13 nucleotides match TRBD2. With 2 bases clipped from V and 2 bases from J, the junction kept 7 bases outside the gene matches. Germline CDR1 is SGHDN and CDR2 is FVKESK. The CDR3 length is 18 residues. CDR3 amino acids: CASSQWTSGRSDTDTQYF. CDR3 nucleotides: TGTGCCAGCAGCCAATGGACTAGCGGGAGATCTGACACAGATACGCAGTATTTT.

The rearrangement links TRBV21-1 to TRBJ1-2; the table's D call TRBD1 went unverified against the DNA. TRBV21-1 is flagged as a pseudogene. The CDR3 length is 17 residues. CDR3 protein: CASSKRRDRGRDYGYTF. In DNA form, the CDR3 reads TGTGCCAGCAGCAAACGTCGGGACAGGGGACGGGACTATGGCTACACCTTC.

The CDR3 here is CSVGQGDYTF. In DNA form, the CDR3 reads TGCAGCGTTGGACAGGGGGACTACACCTTC. This chain uses TRBV29-1 with TRBJ1-2, with 9 bases aligning to TRBD1. The CDR3 spans 10 residues. CDR1 and CDR2 from the germline V gene are SQVTM and ANQGSEA. The V segment lost 4 bases and the J segment 10 bases; nucleotides outside the gene matches: 1.

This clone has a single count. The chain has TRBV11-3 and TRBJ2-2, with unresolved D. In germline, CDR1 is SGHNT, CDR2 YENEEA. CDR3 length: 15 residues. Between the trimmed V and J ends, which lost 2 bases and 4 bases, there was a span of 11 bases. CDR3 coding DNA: TGTGCCAGCAGCTTAATGACTTTGACCACCGGGGAGCTGTTTTTT. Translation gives CASSLMTLTTGELFF.

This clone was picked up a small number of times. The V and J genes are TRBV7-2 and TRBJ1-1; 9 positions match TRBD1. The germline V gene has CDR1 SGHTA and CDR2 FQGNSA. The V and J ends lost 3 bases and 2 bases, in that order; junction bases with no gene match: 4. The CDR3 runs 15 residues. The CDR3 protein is CASSFDRGYNTEAFF. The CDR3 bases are TGTGCCAGCAGCTTCGACAGGGGGTATAACACTGAAGCTTTCTTT.

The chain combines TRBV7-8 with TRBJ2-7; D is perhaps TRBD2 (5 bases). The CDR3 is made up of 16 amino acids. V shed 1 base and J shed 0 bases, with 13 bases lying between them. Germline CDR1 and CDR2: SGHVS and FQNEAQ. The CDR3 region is CASSLGTPGSSYEQYF. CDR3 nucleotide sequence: TGTGCCAGCAGCTTAGGGACTCCGGGTTCCTCCTACGAGCAGTACTTC.

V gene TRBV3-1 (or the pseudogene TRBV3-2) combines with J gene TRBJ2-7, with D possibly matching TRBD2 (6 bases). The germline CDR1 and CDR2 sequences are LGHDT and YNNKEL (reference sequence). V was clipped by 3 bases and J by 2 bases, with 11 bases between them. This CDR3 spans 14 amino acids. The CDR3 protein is CASSHGTLAYEQYF. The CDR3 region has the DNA TGTGCCAGCAGCCACGGGACTTTGGCCTACGAGCAGTACTTC.

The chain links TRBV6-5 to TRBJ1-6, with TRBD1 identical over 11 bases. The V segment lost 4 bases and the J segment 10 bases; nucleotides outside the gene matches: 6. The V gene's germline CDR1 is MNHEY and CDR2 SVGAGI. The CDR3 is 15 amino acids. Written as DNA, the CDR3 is TGTGCCAGCAGTTTCGGACAGGGGGCTAGATCACCCCTCCACTTT. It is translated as CASSFGQGARSPLHF.

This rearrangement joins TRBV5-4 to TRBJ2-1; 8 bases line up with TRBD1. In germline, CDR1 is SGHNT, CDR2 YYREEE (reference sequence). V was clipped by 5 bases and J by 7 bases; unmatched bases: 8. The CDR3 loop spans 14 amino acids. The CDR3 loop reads CASSPRQGKNEQFF. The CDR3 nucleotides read TGTGCCAGCAGTCCTAGACAGGGGAAGAATGAGCAGTTCTTC.

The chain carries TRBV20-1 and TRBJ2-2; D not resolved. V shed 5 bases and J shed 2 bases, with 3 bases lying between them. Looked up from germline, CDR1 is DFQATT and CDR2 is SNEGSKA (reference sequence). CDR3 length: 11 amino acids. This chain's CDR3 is CSAENTGELFF. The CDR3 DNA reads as TGCAGTGCTGAAAACACCGGGGAGCTGTTTTTT.